The 8 T cell receptor beta chains reported below all come from one sample, sequenced in a study of blood T cells in healthy people across ages. A second about 6 to 11 cycle PCR used barcoded and J-beta primers. TCRdb redid the calling of the 5' RACE reads with MiXCR, one entry per CDR3 protein. The data contain around 710,000 distinct CDR3 sequences, roughly 45% of them seen just once; the ten biggest clones take up 20% to 25%. Sequencing was done on a sample of blood. The source of these receptors is an older woman in good health.

For this clonotype: The junction does not match germline at one end; this may be a read error. This chain uses TRBV7-2 with TRBJ2-3; a possible D gene is TRBD1 (6 bases). Germline V lookup: CDR1 SGHTA, CDR2 FQGNSA. This CDR3 has 15 residues. The CDR3 sequence: CASGFRGRGGDTQYF. CDR3 bases: TGTGCCAGCGGCTTTCGAGGCAGGGGTGGGGATACGCAGTATTTT. Full variable domain (missing parts from reference TRBV7-2 and TRBJ2-3): GAGVSQSPSNKVTEKGKDVELRCDPISGHTALYWYRQSLGQGLEFLIYFQGNSAPDKSGLPSDRFSAERTGGSVSTLTIQRTQQEDSAVYLCASGFRGRGGDTQYFGPGTRLTVL.

This clonotype has only a few counts. The chain links TRBV20-1 to TRBJ2-7; TRBD2 aligns across 10 bases. Germline V gene sequence: CDR1 DFQATT, CDR2 SNEGSKA (reference sequence). CDR3 length equals 17 residues. J gave up 5 bases and V 1 base, and 14 bases lay outside the gene matches. This CDR3 reads CSARVDLAGAPWDEQYF. As DNA, the CDR3 is TGCAGTGCTAGAGTGGATCTAGCGGGAGCCCCATGGGACGAGCAGTACTTC.

The genes are TRBV9 and TRBJ2-3; D is unresolved. The CDR3 contains 15 residues. Germline V gene sequence: CDR1 SGDLS, CDR2 YYNGEE. The V end lost 0 bases, the J end lost 5 bases, and 13 bases lay between the germline ends. Here the CDR3 DNA reads TGTGCCAGCAGCGTAGGGCCACGGTGGGTAGATACGCAGTATTTT. It is translated as CASSVGPRWVDTQYF.

This clonotype turned up a few times. Written as DNA, the CDR3 is TGTGCCAGCAGCGCTGCCCAAGAGGAGACCCAGTACTTC. Residues: CASSAAQEETQYF. The chain employs TRBV13 and TRBJ2-5; D is unresolved. The CDR3 runs 13 residues. CDR1 and CDR2 (germline): PRHDT, FYEKMQ (reference sequence). V dropped 5 bases and J dropped 5 bases, with 12 bases sitting between them.

This clonotype showed up just once. At one boundary the junction diverges from the germline segment, which might be a read error. The rearrangement uses TRBV7-9 and TRBJ1-2, with D perhaps matching TRBD1 (5 bases). In germline, CDR1 is SEHNR, CDR2 FQNEAQ (reference sequence). This CDR3 comprises 14 residues. The CDR3 sequence: CGTGTALGSYGYTF. The CDR3 DNA reads as TGCGGGACCGGGACTGCCCTAGGGAGCTATGGCTACACCTTC.

The chain links TRBV6-1 to TRBJ2-7, with D perhaps matching TRBD2 (6 bases). Judging by the DNA end, TRBJ2-5 fits better; the J call may be wrong. Germline V gives CDR1 MNHNS, CDR2 SASEGT. CDR3 length: 14 amino acids. Here the CDR3 reads CASRAGSPQETQYF. The CDR3 region has the DNA TGTGCCAGCAGGGCGGGGAGTCCTCAAGAGACCCAGTACTTC.

The chain uses TRBV7-9 and TRBJ2-1; no firm D call. The CDR3 has 16 amino acids. Deletions cut 1 base from V and 0 bases from J, with 10 bases between. Germline values: CDR1 SEHNR, CDR2 FQNEAQ (reference sequence). CDR3 loop: CASSLVLPSSYNEQFF. As DNA, the CDR3 is TGTGCCAGCAGCTTAGTTCTCCCTAGCTCCTACAATGAGCAGTTCTTC. Using reference TRBV7-9 and TRBJ2-1 for the parts outside the CDR3, the full variable domain is DTGVSQNPRHKITKRGQNVTFRCDPISEHNRLYWYRQTLGQGPEFLTYFQNEAQLEKSRLLSDRFSAERPKGSFSTLEIQRTEQGDSAMYLCASSLVLPSSYNEQFFGPGTRLTVL.

The chain uses TRBV14 and TRBJ2-3; D remains unclear. Trimming cost V 5 bases and J 0 bases, with 12 bases left between them. The CDR3 is made up of 15 amino acids. Germline CDR1 reads SGHDN; CDR2 reads FVKESK. CDR3 bases: TGTGCCAGCAGCGTGGGCGGCACTAGCACAGATACGCAGTATTTT. Translating it yields CASSVGGTSTDTQYF.